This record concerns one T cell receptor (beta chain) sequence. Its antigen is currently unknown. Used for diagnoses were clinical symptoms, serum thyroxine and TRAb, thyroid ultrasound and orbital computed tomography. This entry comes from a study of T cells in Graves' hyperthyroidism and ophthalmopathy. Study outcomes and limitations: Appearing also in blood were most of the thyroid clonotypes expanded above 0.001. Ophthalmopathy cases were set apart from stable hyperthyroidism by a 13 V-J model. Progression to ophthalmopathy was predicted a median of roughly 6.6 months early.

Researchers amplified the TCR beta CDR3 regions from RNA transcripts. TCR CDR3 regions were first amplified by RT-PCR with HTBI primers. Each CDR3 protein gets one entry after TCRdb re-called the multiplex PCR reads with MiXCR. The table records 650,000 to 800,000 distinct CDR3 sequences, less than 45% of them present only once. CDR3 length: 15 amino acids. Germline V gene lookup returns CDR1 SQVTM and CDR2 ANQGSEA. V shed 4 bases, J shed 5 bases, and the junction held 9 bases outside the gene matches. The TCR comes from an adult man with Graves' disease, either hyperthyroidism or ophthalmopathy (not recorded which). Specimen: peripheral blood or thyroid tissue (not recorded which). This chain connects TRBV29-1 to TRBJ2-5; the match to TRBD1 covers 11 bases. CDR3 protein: CSVGGTGGARETQYF. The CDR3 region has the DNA TGCAGCGTTGGTGGGACAGGGGGGGCCCGGGAGACCCAGTACTTC.